This T cell receptor beta chain comes out of a study of T-cell reconstitution after alpha-beta-depleted transplantation in children. CDR3 size: 13 residues. Germline V CDR1 and CDR2: MDHEN, SYDVKM. Unique molecular identifiers were incorporated into the prepared TCRbeta library. One entry per CDR3 protein, called by TCRdb with MiXCR from the PCR reads. The top ten hold approximately 7% of the sample, which has 25,000 to 30,000 distinct CDR3 sequences, over 5% seen once. This clonotype has a count of ten or more. One end of the junction varies from germline; a read error may be responsible. This rearrangement joins TRBV28 to TRBJ1-2; D not certain. The receptor was isolated from a male patient younger than 18 who had a stem cell transplant for acute myeloid leukemia, so the T cells may come from the graft donor. The sequenced sample was PBMCs, mostly from graft donor cells, obtained 180 days after TCRalphabeta/CD19-depleted stem cell transplant. For the CDR3, the DNA is TGTGCCAGCAGTCTATGGGAAACCGATGGCTACACCTTC. The encoded protein is CASSLWETDGYTF.